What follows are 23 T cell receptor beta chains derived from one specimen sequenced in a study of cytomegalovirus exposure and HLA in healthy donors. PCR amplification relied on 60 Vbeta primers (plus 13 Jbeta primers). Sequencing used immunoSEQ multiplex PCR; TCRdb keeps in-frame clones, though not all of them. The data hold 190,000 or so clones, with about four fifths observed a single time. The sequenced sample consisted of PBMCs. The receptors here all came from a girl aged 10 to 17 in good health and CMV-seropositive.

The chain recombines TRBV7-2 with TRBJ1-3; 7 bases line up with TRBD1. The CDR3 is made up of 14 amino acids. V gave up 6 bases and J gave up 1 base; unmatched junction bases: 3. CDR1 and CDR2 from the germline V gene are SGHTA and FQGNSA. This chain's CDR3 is CASRPGGSGNTIYF. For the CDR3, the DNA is TGTGCCAGCAGACCAGGGGGGTCTGGAAACACCATATATTTT.

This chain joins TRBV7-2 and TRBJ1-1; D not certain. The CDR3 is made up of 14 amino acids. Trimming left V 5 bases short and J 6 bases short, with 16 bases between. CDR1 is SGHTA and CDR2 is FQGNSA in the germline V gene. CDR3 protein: CASSPSGAPAEAFF. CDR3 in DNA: TGTGCCAGCAGCCCCAGTGGAGCACCGGCTGAAGCTTTCTTT.

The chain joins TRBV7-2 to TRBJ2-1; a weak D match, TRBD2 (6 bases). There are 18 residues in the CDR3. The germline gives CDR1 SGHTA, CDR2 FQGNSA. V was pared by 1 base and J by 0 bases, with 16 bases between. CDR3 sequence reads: CASSLVGSAGSSYNEQFF. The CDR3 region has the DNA TGTGCCAGCAGCTTAGTAGGTTCGGCGGGGTCCTCCTACAATGAGCAGTTCTTC.

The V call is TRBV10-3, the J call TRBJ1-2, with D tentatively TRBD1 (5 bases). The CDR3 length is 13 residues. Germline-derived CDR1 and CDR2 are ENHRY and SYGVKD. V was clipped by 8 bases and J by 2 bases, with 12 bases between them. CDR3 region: CAIQSGQNYGYTF. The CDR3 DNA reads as TGTGCCATCCAAAGTGGACAAAACTATGGCTACACCTTC.

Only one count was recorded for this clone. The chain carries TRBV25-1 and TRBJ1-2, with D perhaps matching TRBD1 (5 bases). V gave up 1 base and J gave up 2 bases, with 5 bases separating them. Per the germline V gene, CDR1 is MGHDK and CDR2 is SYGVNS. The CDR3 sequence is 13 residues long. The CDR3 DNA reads TGTGCCAGCAGTGAATCAGGGAACTATGGCTACACCTTC. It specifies CASSESGNYGYTF.

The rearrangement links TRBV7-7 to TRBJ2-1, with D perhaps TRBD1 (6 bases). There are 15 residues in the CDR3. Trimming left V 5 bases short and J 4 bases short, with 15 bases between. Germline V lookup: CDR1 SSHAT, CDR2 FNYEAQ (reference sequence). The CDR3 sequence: CASSGGQSTYNEQFF. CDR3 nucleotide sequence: TGTGCCAGCAGCGGAGGACAGAGTACGTACAATGAGCAGTTCTTC.

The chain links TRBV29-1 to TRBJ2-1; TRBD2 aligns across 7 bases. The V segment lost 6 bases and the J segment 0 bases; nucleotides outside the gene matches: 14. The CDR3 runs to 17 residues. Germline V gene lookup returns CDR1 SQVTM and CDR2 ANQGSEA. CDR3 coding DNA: TGCAGCGTACTAGCCTGGGGACTACAAAGCTCCTACAATGAGCAGTTCTTC. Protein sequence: CSVLAWGLQSSYNEQFF.

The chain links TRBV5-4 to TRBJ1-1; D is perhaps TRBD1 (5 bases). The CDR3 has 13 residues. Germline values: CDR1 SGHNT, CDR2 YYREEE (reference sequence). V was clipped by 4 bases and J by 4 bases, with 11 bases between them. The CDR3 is CASSPRVGTEAFF. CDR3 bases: TGTGCCAGCAGCCCCAGGGTGGGCACTGAAGCTTTCTTT.

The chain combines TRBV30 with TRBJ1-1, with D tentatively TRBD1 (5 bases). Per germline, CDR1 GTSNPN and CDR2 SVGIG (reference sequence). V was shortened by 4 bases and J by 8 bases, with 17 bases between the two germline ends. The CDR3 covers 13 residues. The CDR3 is CAWTSTPGGEAFF. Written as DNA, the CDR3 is TGTGCCTGGACTTCCACTCCCGGGGGAGAAGCTTTCTTT.

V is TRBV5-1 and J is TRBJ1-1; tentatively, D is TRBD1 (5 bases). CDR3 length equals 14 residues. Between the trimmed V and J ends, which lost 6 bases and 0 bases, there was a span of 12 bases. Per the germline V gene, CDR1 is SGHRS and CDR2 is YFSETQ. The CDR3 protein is CASTQGALNTEAFF. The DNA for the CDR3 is TGCGCCAGCACCCAAGGGGCCCTGAACACTGAAGCTTTCTTT.

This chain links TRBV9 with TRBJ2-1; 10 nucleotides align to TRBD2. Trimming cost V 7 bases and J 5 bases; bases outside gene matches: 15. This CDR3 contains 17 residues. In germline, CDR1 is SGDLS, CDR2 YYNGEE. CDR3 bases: TGTGCCAGCGCGCCCTGGAGCGGGGGGGCCGAGGACAATGAGCAGTTCTTC. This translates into CASAPWSGGAEDNEQFF.

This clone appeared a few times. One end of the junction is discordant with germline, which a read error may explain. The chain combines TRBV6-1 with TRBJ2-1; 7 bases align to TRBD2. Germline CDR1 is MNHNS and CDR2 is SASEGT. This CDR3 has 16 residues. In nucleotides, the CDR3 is TGTGCCAGCAGTGACCTTAGCGGGTCTTCCTCCAATGAGCAGTTCTTC. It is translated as CASSDLSGSSSNEQFF.

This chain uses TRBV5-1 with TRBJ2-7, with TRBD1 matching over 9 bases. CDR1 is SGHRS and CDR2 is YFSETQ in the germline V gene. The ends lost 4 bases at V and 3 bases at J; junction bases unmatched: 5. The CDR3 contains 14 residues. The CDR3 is CASSGTGSLYEQYF. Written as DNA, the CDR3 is TGCGCCAGCAGCGGGACAGGGTCCCTCTACGAGCAGTACTTC.

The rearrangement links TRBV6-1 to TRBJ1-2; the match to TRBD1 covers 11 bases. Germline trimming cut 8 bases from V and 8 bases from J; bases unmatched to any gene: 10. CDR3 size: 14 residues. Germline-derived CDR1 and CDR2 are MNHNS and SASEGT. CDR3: CASLGGQGAWGYTF. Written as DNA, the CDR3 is TGTGCCAGCCTTGGAGGACAGGGGGCATGGGGCTACACCTTC.

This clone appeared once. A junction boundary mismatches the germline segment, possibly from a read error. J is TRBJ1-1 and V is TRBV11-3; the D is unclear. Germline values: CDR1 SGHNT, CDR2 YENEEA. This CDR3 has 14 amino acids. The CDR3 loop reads CVSSLSMGSAEAFF. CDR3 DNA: TGTGTCAGCAGCTTGTCCATGGGGAGCGCTGAAGCTTTCTTT.

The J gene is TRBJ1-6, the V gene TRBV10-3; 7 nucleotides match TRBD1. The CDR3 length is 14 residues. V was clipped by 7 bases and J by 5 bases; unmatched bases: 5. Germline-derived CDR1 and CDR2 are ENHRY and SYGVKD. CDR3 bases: TGTGCCATCACCCAGGGGGATGATAATTCACCCCTCCACTTT. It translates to CAITQGDDNSPLHF.

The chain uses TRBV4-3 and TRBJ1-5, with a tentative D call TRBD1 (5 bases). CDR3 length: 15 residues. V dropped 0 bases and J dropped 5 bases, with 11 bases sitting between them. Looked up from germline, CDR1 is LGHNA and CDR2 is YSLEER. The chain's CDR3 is CASSQDRQGYQPQHF. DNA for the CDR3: TGCGCCAGCAGCCAAGATAGGCAGGGCTATCAGCCCCAGCATTTT.

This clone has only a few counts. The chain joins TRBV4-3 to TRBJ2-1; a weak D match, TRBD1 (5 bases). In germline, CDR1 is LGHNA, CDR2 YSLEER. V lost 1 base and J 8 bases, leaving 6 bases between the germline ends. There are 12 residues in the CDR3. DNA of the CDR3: TGCGCCAGCAGCCAAGTGGGGCATGAGCAGTTCTTC. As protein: CASSQVGHEQFF.

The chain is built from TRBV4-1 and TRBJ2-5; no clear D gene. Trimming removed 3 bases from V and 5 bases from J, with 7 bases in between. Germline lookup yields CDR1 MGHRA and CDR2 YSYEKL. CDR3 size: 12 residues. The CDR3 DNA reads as TGCGCCAGCAGCCATCCCCGGGAGACCCAGTACTTC. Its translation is CASSHPRETQYF.

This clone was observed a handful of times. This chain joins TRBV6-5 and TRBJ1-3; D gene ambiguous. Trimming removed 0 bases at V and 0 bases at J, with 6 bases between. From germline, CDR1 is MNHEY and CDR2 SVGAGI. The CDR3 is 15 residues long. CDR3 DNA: TGTGCCAGCAGTTACTCGAGGGACTCTGGAAACACCATATATTTT. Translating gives CASSYSRDSGNTIYF.

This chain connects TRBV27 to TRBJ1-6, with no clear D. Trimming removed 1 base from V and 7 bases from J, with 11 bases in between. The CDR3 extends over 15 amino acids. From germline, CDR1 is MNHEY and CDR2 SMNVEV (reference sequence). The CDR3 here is CASSLWADRNSPLHF. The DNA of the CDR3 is TGTGCCAGCAGTTTATGGGCAGACCGAAATTCACCCCTCCACTTT.

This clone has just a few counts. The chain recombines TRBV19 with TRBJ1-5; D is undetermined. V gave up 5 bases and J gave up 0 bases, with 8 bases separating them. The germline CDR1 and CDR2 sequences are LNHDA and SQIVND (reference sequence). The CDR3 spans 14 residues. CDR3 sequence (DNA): TGTGCCAGTAGTCGCGCGCTTAGCAATCAGCCCCAGCATTTT. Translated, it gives CASSRALSNQPQHF.

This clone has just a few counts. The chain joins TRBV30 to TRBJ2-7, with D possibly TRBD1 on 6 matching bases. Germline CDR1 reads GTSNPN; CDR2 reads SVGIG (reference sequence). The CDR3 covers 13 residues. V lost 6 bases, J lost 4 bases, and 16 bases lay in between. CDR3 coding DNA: TGTGCCTGCAAAGGGGGATCAGTTTACGAGCAGTACTTC. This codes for CACKGGSVYEQYF.